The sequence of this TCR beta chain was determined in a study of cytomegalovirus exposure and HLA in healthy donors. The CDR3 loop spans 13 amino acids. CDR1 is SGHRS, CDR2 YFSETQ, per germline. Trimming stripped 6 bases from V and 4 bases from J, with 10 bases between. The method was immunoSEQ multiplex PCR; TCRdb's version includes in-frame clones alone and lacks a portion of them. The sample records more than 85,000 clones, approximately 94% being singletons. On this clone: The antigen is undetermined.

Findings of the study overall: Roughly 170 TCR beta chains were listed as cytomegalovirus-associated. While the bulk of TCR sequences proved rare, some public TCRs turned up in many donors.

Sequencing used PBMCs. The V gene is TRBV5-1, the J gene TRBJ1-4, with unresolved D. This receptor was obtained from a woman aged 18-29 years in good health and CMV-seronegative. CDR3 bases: TGCGCCAGCACCCCCGCGGGTAATGAAAAACTGTTTTTT. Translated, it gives CASTPAGNEKLFF. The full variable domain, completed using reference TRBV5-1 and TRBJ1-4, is KAGVTQTPRYLIKTRGQQVTLSCSPISGHRSVSWYQQTPGQGLQFLFEYFSETQRNKGNFPGRFSGRQFSNSRSEMNVSTLELGDSALYLCASTPAGNEKLFFGSGTQLSVL.